The next 17 T cell receptor beta chains were all read from a single sample in a study of cytomegalovirus exposure and HLA in healthy donors. Libraries were prepared by immunoSEQ multiplex PCR; TCRdb keeps only in-frame clonotypes and omits some of them. The sample comprises about 330,000 clones, 86% of which are singletons, and approximately 0.84% rests with the top ten. Sequenced input: PBMCs. These receptors originate from a woman aged 18-29 years in good health and CMV-seronegative.

CDR3 in amino acids: CASSPRSDSYNEQFF. CDR3 sequence (DNA): TGTGCCAGCTCCCCTAGATCCGACTCCTACAATGAGCAGTTCTTC. The chain combines TRBV18 with TRBJ2-1; D is unresolved. Germline loops: CDR1 KGHSH, CDR2 LQKENI. The CDR3 spans 15 residues. V lost 6 bases and J 0 bases, leaving 12 bases between the germline ends.

Regarding this clone: Additional DNA sequences in this sample encode the identical CDR3. This chain uses TRBV27 with TRBJ1-5; D gene uncertain. There are 14 residues in the CDR3. Germline CDR1 MNHEY, CDR2 SMNVEV (reference sequence). V shed 0 bases and J shed 6 bases, with 9 bases lying between them. CDR3 DNA: TGTGCCAGCAGTTTATCTGGTGCGGGTCAGCCCCAGCATTTT. Its translation is CASSLSGAGQPQHF.

This chain joins TRBV4-3 and TRBJ2-1, with D possibly being TRBD1 (6 bases). The germline gives CDR1 LGHNA, CDR2 YSLEER. The CDR3 length is 16 residues. Trimming shortened V by 1 base and J by 7 bases, and 17 bases separated the two germline ends. The CDR3 bases are TGCGCCAGCAGCCAAGTCCGTCAGGGGATACAGAATGAGCAGTTCTTC. The encoded protein is CASSQVRQGIQNEQFF.

The chain combines TRBV6-5 with TRBJ2-7; TRBD2 matches at 9 bases. With V trimmed by 5 bases and J by 0 bases, 5 bases remained unmatched. Germline CDR1 and CDR2: MNHEY and SVGAGI. The CDR3 is made up of 15 amino acids. CDR3 loop: CASSVSGGSSYEQYF. CDR3 nucleotides: TGTGCCAGCAGTGTTAGCGGGGGAAGCTCCTACGAGCAGTACTTC.

The chain combines TRBV6-5 with TRBJ2-1, with TRBD2 matching over 8 bases. CDR1 is MNHEY, CDR2 SVGAGI, per germline. The CDR3 is 16 amino acids. With 2 bases clipped from V and 8 bases from J, the junction kept 11 bases outside the gene matches. The CDR3 region is CASSYPGLGGRDEQFF. CDR3 DNA sequence: TGTGCCAGCAGTTACCCGGGACTAGGGGGGCGGGATGAGCAGTTCTTC.

CDR3 loop: CQTGRVRGGDTQYF. Here the CDR3 DNA reads TGTCAAACGGGCCGGGTGCGAGGAGGAGATACGCAGTATTTT. The V gene is TRBV28, the J gene TRBJ2-3, with a weak D call TRBD2 (5 bases). The CDR3 covers 14 residues. Germline CDR1 is MDHEN and CDR2 is SYDVKM.

V is TRBV10-3 and J is TRBJ2-7; 10 bases fit TRBD2. V shed 4 bases, J shed 7 bases, and the junction held 13 bases outside the gene matches. The germline CDR1 and CDR2 sequences are ENHRY and SYGVKD. The CDR3 totals 16 residues. The CDR3 coding sequence is TGTGCCATCAGTGCAGCGTGGGGACTAGCGTCTGGGGAGCAGTACTTC. It yields the protein CAISAAWGLASGEQYF.

The V call is TRBV6-5, the J call TRBJ2-1, with a possible D match to TRBD1 (5 bases). Trimming stripped 2 bases from V and 8 bases from J, with 13 bases between. The CDR3 spans 14 residues. Germline V gives CDR1 MNHEY, CDR2 SVGAGI. CDR3 protein: CASSYEHIGDEQFF. In nucleotides, the CDR3 is TGTGCCAGCAGTTACGAGCACATAGGGGATGAGCAGTTCTTC.

V and J are TRBV4-3 and TRBJ2-7, with 7 bases fitting TRBD2. V lost 4 bases and J lost 0; bases outside the gene matches: 6. CDR3 size: 15 residues. Germline CDR1 is LGHNA and CDR2 is YSLEER. The CDR3: CASSPSGGSSYEQYF. CDR3 nucleotides: TGCGCCAGCAGCCCCAGCGGCGGGAGCTCCTACGAGCAGTACTTC.

The DNA for the CDR3 is TGTGCCAGCAGTTCTCGGGTCTTGACCGACTACACCGGGGAGCTGTTTTTT. Residues: CASSSRVLTDYTGELFF. The chain has TRBV28 and TRBJ2-2; the D is unclear. This CDR3 region has 17 residues. V was pared by 4 bases and J by 3 bases, with 18 bases between. CDR1 is MDHEN, CDR2 SYDVKM, per germline.

The chain employs TRBV28 and TRBJ2-4; 7 bases align to TRBD1. The V segment lost 0 bases and the J segment 9 bases; nucleotides outside the gene matches: 8. Germline V gives CDR1 MDHEN, CDR2 SYDVKM. This CDR3 region has 15 residues. This CDR3 reads CASSLWSDRITIQYF. The DNA of the CDR3 is TGTGCCAGCAGTTTATGGTCGGACAGGATCACCATTCAGTACTTC.

The chain is built from TRBV15 and TRBJ1-2; the match to TRBD1 covers 9 bases. CDR1 is LNHNV and CDR2 is YYDKDF in the germline V gene (reference sequence). Trimming took 9 bases from V and 4 from J; bases not matched to a gene: 9. CDR3 size: 14 residues. The CDR3 nucleotides read TGTGCCACAAAAAGGGACAGGGACCCCTATGGCTACACCTTC. This sequence encodes CATKRDRDPYGYTF.

V is TRBV2 and J is TRBJ2-2; no reliable D call. The CDR3 is made up of 13 amino acids. The V end lost 4 bases, the J end lost 8 bases, and 11 bases lay between the germline ends. CDR1 and CDR2 from the germline V gene are SNHLY and FYNNEI. DNA of the CDR3: TGTGCCAGCAGTGGCCAACTCGGGGGGGAGCTGTTTTTT. It specifies CASSGQLGGELFF.

The genes are TRBV7-2 and TRBJ2-7, with D possibly matching TRBD1 (6 bases). The germline CDR1 and CDR2 sequences are SGHTA and FQGNSA. With 1 base removed from V and 4 bases from J, the gap between germline ends came to 11 bases. The CDR3 loop spans 14 amino acids. The CDR3 DNA follows: TGTGCCAGCAGCTTAGAACAGGGCGGATACGAGCAGTACTTC. It specifies CASSLEQGGYEQYF.

The chain recombines TRBV4-1 with TRBJ1-4, with 8 bases lining up with TRBD1. The V and J ends lost 3 bases and 3 bases, in that order; junction bases with no gene match: 3. Germline CDR1 is MGHRA and CDR2 is YSYEKL. This CDR3 region has 15 residues. CDR3 in amino acids: CASSQETGANEKLFF. CDR3 in DNA: TGCGCCAGCAGCCAGGAGACAGGGGCTAATGAAAAACTGTTTTTT.

The chain recombines TRBV7-7 with TRBJ2-1, with 8 nucleotides matching TRBD2. V dropped 5 bases and J dropped 7; count of bases not matched to a gene: 7. The germline V gene encodes CDR1 SSHAT and CDR2 FNYEAQ (reference sequence). CDR3 length: 14 residues. The chain's CDR3 is CASSDGAGDNEQFF. The CDR3 region has the DNA TGTGCCAGCAGCGACGGAGCGGGAGATAATGAGCAGTTCTTC. The entire variable domain, with the rest obtained from reference TRBV7-7 and TRBJ2-1, is as follows: GAGVSQSPRYKVTKRGQDVTLRCDPISSHATLYWYQQALGQGPEFLTYFNYEAQPDKSGLPSDRFSAERPEGSISTLTIQRTEQRDSAMYRCASSDGAGDNEQFFGPGTRLTVL.

The chain uses TRBV25-1 and TRBJ1-3; D might be TRBD1 (5 bases). The CDR3 loop spans 12 amino acids. V was clipped by 8 bases and J by 4 bases, with 9 bases between them. Germline V gene sequence: CDR1 MGHDK, CDR2 SYGVNS. CDR3 bases: TGTGCCAGCGGACACCAAGGAAACACCATATATTTT. It codes for CASGHQGNTIYF.